A single sample is the source of the 18 T cell receptor beta chains below, sequenced in a study of cytomegalovirus exposure and HLA in healthy donors. Both 60 Vbeta primers and 13 Jbeta primers went into the PCR. Clones were sequenced by immunoSEQ multiplex PCR, and TCRdb holds only the in-frame ones, with some missing. The sample lists some 110,000 clones; roughly 71% were seen once. Specimen: PBMCs. These receptors were collected from a male donor in good health and CMV-seropositive.

This chain connects TRBV5-1 to TRBJ1-1, with TRBD1 as a possible D gene (5 bases). Per germline, CDR1 SGHRS and CDR2 YFSETQ. This CDR3 has 11 residues. The V end was cut by 4 bases, the J end by 7 bases, with 8 bases between. This CDR3 reads CASSSDSEAFF. For the CDR3, the DNA is TGCGCCAGCAGCAGTGACAGTGAAGCTTTCTTT.

This clone was observed a few times. The rearrangement joins TRBV7-2 to TRBJ1-2, with 10 positions matching TRBD1. The CDR3 runs to 13 residues. V was pared by 3 bases and J by 8 bases, with 3 bases of the junction left unmatched. Germline-derived CDR1 and CDR2 are SGHTA and FQGNSA. The CDR3 DNA is TGTGCCAGCAGCTTTCGGGACAGGGGAGGCTACACCTTC. Amino acids: CASSFRDRGGYTF.

The rearrangement uses TRBV7-3 and TRBJ2-2, with a weak D call TRBD2 (5 bases). The ends were cut back, 5 bases at V and 5 bases at J, with 21 bases in the middle. The V gene's germline CDR1 is SGHTA and CDR2 FQGTGA. CDR3 length: 17 residues. CDR3 sequence: CASSRPEPGRETGELFF. In DNA form, the CDR3 reads TGTGCCAGCAGCCGCCCCGAGCCGGGGAGAGAGACCGGGGAGCTGTTTTTT. The variable domain in full, with the rest retrieved from reference TRBV7-3 and TRBJ2-2, is GAGVSQTPSNKVTEKGKYVELRCDPISGHTALYWYRQSLGQGPEFLIYFQGTGAADDSGLPNDRFFAVRPEGSVSTLKIQRTERGDSAVYLCASSRPEPGRETGELFFGEGSRLTVL.

This clone was picked up one time. CDR3 in amino acids: CASSYSGTSLETQYF. The CDR3 coding sequence is TGTGCCAGCAGTTACTCCGGGACTAGTCTGGAGACCCAGTACTTC. V is TRBV6-5 and J is TRBJ2-5; 8 bases are a match to TRBD2. CDR1 MNHEY and CDR2 SVGAGI come from the germline V gene. The CDR3 loop spans 15 amino acids. The junction had 5 bases not matched to a gene; V was cut back by 0 bases and J by 5 bases.

This clone appeared once. This chain links TRBV13 with TRBJ2-3; 12 bases map to TRBD1. V shed 6 bases, J shed 2 bases, and the junction held 9 bases outside the gene matches. Germline CDR1 and CDR2: PRHDT and FYEKMQ (reference sequence). The CDR3 loop spans 17 amino acids. CDR3 coding DNA: TGTGCCAGCAGGGCCCCCGGGACAGGGGGCTCCACAGATACGCAGTATTTT. It codes for CASRAPGTGGSTDTQYF. Based on the CDR3 plus reference TRBV13 and TRBJ2-3, the full variable domain is AAGVIQSPRHLIKEKRETATLKCYPIPRHDTVYWYQQGPGQDPQFLISFYEKMQSDKGSIPDRFSAQQFSDYHSELNMSSLELGDSALYFCASRAPGTGGSTDTQYFGPGTRLTVL.

The chain joins TRBV5-1 to TRBJ2-3; TRBD1 matches at 7 bases. Per the germline V gene, CDR1 is SGHRS and CDR2 is YFSETQ. Trimming removed 5 bases from V and 0 bases from J; junction bases left unmatched: 18. The CDR3 is 19 residues long. CDR3 residues: CASSSPPDRAIPSTDTQYF. Written as DNA, the CDR3 is TGCGCCAGCAGTTCCCCTCCAGACAGGGCGATACCTAGCACAGATACGCAGTATTTT. The entire variable domain, with the rest obtained from reference TRBV5-1 and TRBJ2-3, is as follows: KAGVTQTPRYLIKTRGQQVTLSCSPISGHRSVSWYQQTPGQGLQFLFEYFSETQRNKGNFPGRFSGRQFSNSRSEMNVSTLELGDSALYLCASSSPPDRAIPSTDTQYFGPGTRLTVL.

The V gene is TRBV13, the J gene TRBJ2-1; 11 bases line up with TRBD2. The V gene's germline CDR1 is PRHDT and CDR2 FYEKMQ (reference sequence). The CDR3 runs to 15 residues. After removal of 5 bases from V and 7 bases from J, the junction contained 7 bases not matched to a gene. The CDR3 DNA sequence: TGTGCCAGCAGCCAAGGACTAGCGGGTCTTAATGAGCAGTTCTTC. It translates to CASSQGLAGLNEQFF.

The chain employs TRBV2 and TRBJ2-2; D may be TRBD2 (6 bases). The CDR3 spans 15 residues. Trimming pared 7 bases from V and 3 bases from J, leaving 15 bases between. Germline CDR1 and CDR2: SNHLY and FYNNEI. CDR3 DNA: TGTGCCAGCAATCAGGAGGGAATGTACACCGGGGAGCTGTTTTTT. It is translated as CASNQEGMYTGELFF.

The J gene is TRBJ2-4, the V gene TRBV19; 11 nucleotides align to TRBD2. The V gene end was trimmed by 3 bases and the J gene end by 14 bases; junction bases not matched to a gene: 6. The CDR3 has 13 residues. Germline CDR1 LNHDA, CDR2 SQIVND (reference sequence). The CDR3 DNA reads TGTGCCAGTAGTATGTTAGCGGGAGGGAATGAGTACTTC. Protein sequence: CASSMLAGGNEYF. Full variable domain (remainder filled in from reference TRBV19 and TRBJ2-4): DGGITQSPKYLFRKEGQNVTLSCEQNLNHDAMYWYRQDPGQGLRLIYYSQIVNDFQKGDIAEGYSVSREKKESFPLTVTSAQKNPTAFYLCASSMLAGGNEYFGAGTRLSVL.

The J gene is TRBJ2-3, the V gene TRBV9; D is perhaps TRBD2 (5 bases). Trimming took 3 bases from V and 4 from J, leaving 12 bases between them. The CDR3 has 14 residues. Germline assignment: CDR1 SGDLS and CDR2 YYNGEE. In DNA form, the CDR3 reads TGTGCCAGCAGCGATAGCCGGCGGGCAGATACGCAGTATTTT. It specifies CASSDSRRADTQYF. Based on the CDR3 plus reference TRBV9 and TRBJ2-3, the full variable domain is DSGVTQTPKHLITATGQRVTLRCSPRSGDLSVYWYQQSLDQGLQFLIQYYNGEERAKGNILERFSAQQFPDLHSELNLSSLELGDSALYFCASSDSRRADTQYFGPGTRLTVL.

V usage is TRBV6-6 and J usage is TRBJ1-2; 9 nucleotides line up with TRBD1. V lost 6 bases, J lost 4 bases, and 0 bases stayed unmatched. The CDR3 totals 12 residues. The V gene's germline CDR1 is MNHNY and CDR2 SVGAGI (reference sequence). The CDR3 sequence: CASRTGGYGYTF. CDR3 sequence (DNA): TGTGCCAGCAGGACAGGGGGCTATGGCTACACCTTC.

This clone was detected a few times. This rearrangement joins TRBV29-1 to TRBJ2-7; 12 nucleotides agree with TRBD1. The CDR3 sequence is 14 residues long. J gave up 6 bases and V 3 bases, and 6 bases lay outside the gene matches. Germline CDR1 and CDR2: SQVTM and ANQGSEA. For the CDR3, the DNA is TGCAGCGTTGAGATAGGGGACAGGGGGCTCGAGCAGTACTTC. Protein: CSVEIGDRGLEQYF.

This rearrangement joins TRBV30 to TRBJ2-1, with a possible D match to TRBD1 (5 bases). Germline values: CDR1 GTSNPN, CDR2 SVGIG (reference sequence). The V gene lost 0 bases and the J gene lost 15 bases, with 12 bases spanning the gap. This CDR3 is 11 amino acids long. The CDR3 DNA is TGTGCCTGGAGTGTACAGGCCCTGCGGTTCTTC. Translation gives CAWSVQALRFF.

This sequence joins TRBV5-1 and TRBJ2-7; TRBD1 might be the D (5 bases). This CDR3 has 16 amino acids. The V end was cut by 1 base, the J end by 6 bases, with 20 bases between. Germline CDR1 SGHRS, CDR2 YFSETQ. The CDR3 bases are TGCGCCAGCAGCTTGCGATGGCAGGGCCTGAGTGCCGAGCAGTACTTC. Translation: CASSLRWQGLSAEQYF.

In this sample, this clone turned up a few times. This rearrangement joins TRBV19 to TRBJ2-1; TRBD2 matches at 12 bases. Germline V gene data show CDR1 as LNHDA and CDR2 as SQIVND (reference sequence). With V trimmed by 4 bases and J by 5 bases, 3 bases remained unmatched. This CDR3 is 15 amino acids long. The CDR3 DNA is TGTGCCAGTAGTAACCTAGCGGGGGGGCACAATGAGCAGTTCTTC. Its protein is CASSNLAGGHNEQFF.

This chain uses TRBV28 with TRBJ2-7; D may be TRBD1 (6 bases). V lost 3 bases to trimming and J lost 0 bases, with 12 bases between them. Germline assignment: CDR1 MDHEN and CDR2 SYDVKM. The CDR3 contains 15 residues. The CDR3 loop reads CASSFGGESSYEQYF. DNA of the CDR3: TGTGCCAGCAGTTTTGGGGGCGAGAGCTCCTACGAGCAGTACTTC.

The chain recombines TRBV10-3 with TRBJ2-7, with TRBD1 identical over 7 bases. The CDR3 is 14 residues long. Germline lookup yields CDR1 ENHRY and CDR2 SYGVKD. The J segment lost 2 bases and the V segment lost 7 bases, leaving 8 bases of the junction unmatched. CDR3 in amino acids: CAIMEDRQAYEQYF. The CDR3 nucleotides read TGTGCCATCATGGAGGACAGGCAGGCCTACGAGCAGTACTTC.

The chain is built from TRBV7-2 and TRBJ2-1, with no clear D. The germline V and J ends were trimmed by 3 bases and 10 bases, with 7 bases remaining between them. There are 11 residues in the CDR3. Germline V gene data show CDR1 as SGHTA and CDR2 as FQGNSA. DNA for the CDR3: TGTGCCAGCAGCTTTACAGAAGAGCAGTTCTTC. Translating gives CASSFTEEQFF.